This entry is about one T cell receptor beta chain. This entry is derived from a study of blood T cell repertoires in COVID-19. About the study: COVID-19 samples, acute and convalescent, were from the United States, Italy and Spain.

This CDR3 contains 16 residues. V lost 0 bases and J 9 bases, leaving 15 bases between the germline ends. Germline CDR1 reads MNHNS; CDR2 reads SASEGT. TCRdb's copy holds only in-frame clones and misses some; the assay was immunoSEQ multiplex PCR. The table shows around 78,000 clones, with roughly 88% occurring only once. The specimen sequenced was peripheral blood. The chain carries TRBV6-1 and TRBJ1-6; possibly TRBD1 for D (6 bases). The origin of this receptor is a human donor in a cohort sampled during active COVID-19. The CDR3 spells CASSEALQGHFSPLHF. In DNA form, the CDR3 reads TGTGCCAGCAGTGAAGCGCTTCAGGGGCATTTTTCACCCCTCCACTTT.